This T cell receptor (beta chain) was recovered during a study of OX40 agonist ivuxolimab in advanced cancers. Overall study: Patients were treated with intravenous ivuxolimab, dosed at 0.01 to 10 mg/kg and infused every 2 weeks.

CDR1 is MNHNY, CDR2 SVGAGI, per germline (reference sequence). V was cut by 7 bases and J by 6 bases, with 12 bases left in between. The CDR3 covers 12 residues. This table comes from immunoSEQ multiplex PCR, and its TCRdb copy is limited to in-frame clones, with some not included. The data contain more than 45,000 clones, roughly 84% of them singletons. This sequence was found in an adult with an advanced solid tumor such as melanoma, head and neck, liver or kidney cancer. The chain employs TRBV6-6 and TRBJ1-2; D possibly corresponds to TRBD1 (6 bases). The sample here was CD4+ or CD8+ T cells sorted from blood, taken in a trial of the OX40 agonist ivuxolimab. CDR3 amino acids: CASTTQGNGYTF. The CDR3 DNA reads TGTGCCAGCACCACTCAGGGGAATGGCTACACCTTC.